This TCR beta chain is drawn from a study of blood T cells in healthy people across ages. General study results and limits: Strong correlation linked observed beta diversity and percent naive T cells.

This clonotype was counted only a few times. The antigen remains unidentified. Primed by a sample-barcoded 5' primer and a J-beta primer mix, a second PCR proceeded for roughly 7 to 12 cycles. A template-switch adaptor containing 12 random nucleotides labeled each cDNA molecule. One entry per CDR3 protein results from TCRdb running MiXCR on the 5' RACE reads. This table holds 1.5 million to 2 million distinct CDR3 sequences, roughly 30% found once. Every donor provided roughly 10 milliliters of peripheral blood. The amount of total RNA extracted per sample was at least 5 micrograms. Germline lookup yields CDR1 SGHRS and CDR2 YFSETQ. There are 15 residues in the CDR3. The V and J ends lost 2 bases and 5 bases respectively, with 14 bases between them.

The sequenced sample consisted of blood. This TCR derives from a young woman in good health. The gene calls are TRBV5-1 and TRBJ2-1; D is possibly TRBD2 (6 bases). The CDR3 loop is CASSLSLSGDNEQFF. The DNA of the CDR3 is TGCGCCAGCAGCTTATCACTATCGGGGGACAATGAGCAGTTCTTC.